This TCR beta chain was identified in a study of cytomegalovirus exposure and HLA in healthy donors. This clone was seen a few times. Its antigen is unknown. With 60 Vbeta and 13 Jbeta primers, the PCR was carried out. Some clones are missing from TCRdb's copy, which holds only in-frame ones; the method was immunoSEQ multiplex PCR. The repertoire holds more than 85,000 clones, with around 82% as singletons. The CDR3 runs to 13 residues. Trimming stripped 6 bases from V and 8 bases from J, with 19 bases between. Germline V gene lookup returns CDR1 SQVTM and CDR2 ANQGSEA. General observations from the study: Through in vitro validation, three CMV-associated chains were shown to be specific for CMV antigens. In an earlier analysis, in fewer than 700 donors, most V segments appeared productive either ~90% or ~30% of the time.

The TCR comes from a woman between 45 and 60 years old in good health and CMV-seropositive. The sample comprised PBMCs. The chain carries TRBV29-1 and TRBJ1-2; D is undetermined. CDR3 in amino acids: CSVLTAVGRGYTF. The CDR3 coding sequence is TGCAGCGTCCTGACGGCCGTGGGCCGGGGCTACACCTTC.